Here is one T cell receptor (beta chain) with its context. Germline loops: CDR1 SNHLY, CDR2 FYNNEI. The ends were cut back, 0 bases at V and 5 bases at J, with 13 bases in the middle. CDR3 length: 15 residues. Per the study methods: The assay estimated nucleated cells by amplifying reference gene primers. Sequenced by immunoSEQ multiplex PCR; TCRdb stores in-frame clones only, minus some. For V, J and clone size, that table is used; D and trimming come from the DNA. This table has around 88,000 clones, 81% appearing once. The data stem from a study of blood T cell repertoires in COVID-19. Study overall: Some COVID-19 samples were acute and others convalescent; all came from the United States, Italy and Spain.

Sample: peripheral blood. This chain uses TRBV2 with TRBJ1-2; tentative D call: TRBD1 (5 bases). The receptor's source is a woman of 80 years or more with acute or convalescent COVID-19. The DNA of the CDR3 is TGTGCCAGCAGTGAAGCTGACAGCCGGGGGTATGGCTACACCTTC. It encodes CASSEADSRGYGYTF.